This TCR beta chain was recovered during a study of spatial heterogeneity in lung cancer. Whole-study results and caveats: Ubiquitous expanded tumor TCRs appeared in blood more at resection than follow-up.

TCRdb itself ran the 5' RACE reads through MiXCR, one entry per CDR3 protein. Of 36,000 or so distinct CDR3 sequences listed, roughly 5% are singletons. This clonotype was observed at least ten times. Its specificity is unknown. As for time point: sample taken at primary tumor resection. Unsorted samples of tumor, nontumor lung or frozen PBMC had their whole RNA sequenced. The cohort: approximately 66 early-stage, untreated non-small cell lung cancer patients. Trimming at V came to 4 bases and at J to 9 bases, leaving 7 bases not matched to a gene. This CDR3 has 14 residues. Germline CDR1 is SGHTA and CDR2 is FQGNSA.

The J gene is TRBJ2-1, the V gene TRBV7-2; TRBD2 agrees at 9 bases. The receptor's source is a female donor with early-stage non-small cell lung cancer. The starting material was PBMCs, obtained at surgery. In nucleotides, the CDR3 is TGTGCCAGCAGCTCCATAGCGGGAGAGGGTGAGCAGTTCTTC. Its protein is CASSSIAGEGEQFF.